This entry lists 21 T cell receptor beta chains sequenced from one sample in a study of blood T cell repertoires in COVID-19. Repertoires were generated with immunoSEQ multiplex PCR, while TCRdb's copy carries only in-frame clones and drops some. The sample includes over 250,000 clones, 65% to 90% of them seen just once. The sample was peripheral blood. All receptors come from a human donor in a cohort sampled during active COVID-19.

The chain is built from TRBV19 and TRBJ2-2, with TRBD1 as a possible D gene (5 bases). V gave up 4 bases and J gave up 4 bases, with 19 bases separating them. This CDR3 is 17 amino acids long. The V gene's germline CDR1 is LNHDA and CDR2 SQIVND (reference sequence). CDR3 in DNA: TGTGCCAGTAGTAATCCCAACATGGGGCGTGGCACCGGGGAGCTGTTTTTT. This gives the protein CASSNPNMGRGTGELFF.

The CDR3 DNA reads as TGTGCCAGTACCCGGACTAGCGGGACGGCCTACAATGAGCAGTTCTTC. Its protein is CASTRTSGTAYNEQFF. This chain links TRBV19 with TRBJ2-1; 12 nucleotides agree with TRBD2. Trimming at V came to 7 bases and at J to 2 bases, leaving 6 bases not matched to a gene. This CDR3 has 16 amino acids. The germline V gene encodes CDR1 LNHDA and CDR2 SQIVND (reference sequence). Based on the CDR3 plus reference TRBV19 and TRBJ2-1, the full variable domain is DGGITQSPKYLFRKEGQNVTLSCEQNLNHDAMYWYRQDPGQGLRLIYYSQIVNDFQKGDIAEGYSVSREKKESFPLTVTSAQKNPTAFYLCASTRTSGTAYNEQFFGPGTRLTVL.

This clone is a singleton in its sample. This chain uses TRBV3-1 (or the pseudogene TRBV3-2) with TRBJ1-1, with D uncertain. Germline lookup yields CDR1 LGHDT and CDR2 YNNKEL (reference sequence). The CDR3 length is 14 residues. Trimming cost V 1 base and J 1 base, with 7 bases left between them. CDR3 region: CASSQVYGNTEAFF. The DNA for the CDR3 is TGTGCCAGCAGCCAAGTTTACGGGAACACTGAAGCTTTCTTT.

The J gene is TRBJ2-1, the V gene TRBV28; D is possibly TRBD1 (6 bases). The CDR3 extends over 16 amino acids. The germline V and J ends were trimmed by 7 bases and 7 bases, with 23 bases remaining between them. The germline V gene encodes CDR1 MDHEN and CDR2 SYDVKM. The DNA of the CDR3 is TGTGCCAGCATCAAGGACAGTGACCCCTCCCGGAATGAGCAGTTCTTC. Its translation is CASIKDSDPSRNEQFF.

The chain couples TRBV10-3 to TRBJ2-1, with 9 bases fitting TRBD1. Germline V lookup: CDR1 ENHRY, CDR2 SYGVKD. V lost 6 bases to trimming and J lost 5 bases; unmatched junction nucleotides: 8. The CDR3 consists of 15 residues. CDR3 nucleotide sequence: TGTGCCATCAGCCGAGACAGGGGGTCGGACAATGAGCAGTTCTTC. Its translation: CAISRDRGSDNEQFF.

The gene calls are TRBV6-1 and TRBJ2-4; no clear D gene. The CDR3 has 13 residues. With 0 bases removed from V and 6 bases from J, the gap between germline ends came to 6 bases. CDR1 and CDR2 from the germline V gene are MNHNS and SASEGT. CDR3: CASSEARRNIQYF. In DNA, the CDR3 is TGTGCCAGCAGTGAAGCGCGTCGAAACATTCAGTACTTC.

V is TRBV27 and J is TRBJ2-7, with D unresolved. Trimming pared 3 bases from V and 1 base from J, leaving 7 bases between. Germline CDR1 MNHEY, CDR2 SMNVEV (reference sequence). This CDR3 spans 13 amino acids. The CDR3 nucleotides are TGTGCCAGCAGTTTTGTAGATTCCTACGAGCAGTACTTC. It yields the protein CASSFVDSYEQYF.

The chain employs TRBV2 and TRBJ2-5; the D is unclear. The CDR3 runs to 14 residues. Germline V gene data show CDR1 as SNHLY and CDR2 as FYNNEI. The V and J ends lost 7 bases and 2 bases respectively, with 14 bases between them. The CDR3 sequence: CASNLLESQETQYF. The CDR3 nucleotides read TGTGCCAGCAACCTCCTAGAAAGTCAAGAGACCCAGTACTTC.

The chain uses TRBV28 and TRBJ2-7; 11 bases are shared with TRBD2. CDR3 length: 16 residues. In germline, CDR1 is MDHEN, CDR2 SYDVKM. The V gene end was trimmed by 6 bases and the J gene end by 0 bases; junction bases not matched to a gene: 7. In DNA form, the CDR3 reads TGTGCCAGCAGCGGGACTAGCGGCCGACTCTCCTACGAGCAGTACTTC. Protein sequence: CASSGTSGRLSYEQYF.

The chain carries TRBV18 and TRBJ2-1; 7 positions match TRBD1. Germline lookup yields CDR1 KGHSH and CDR2 LQKENI. The CDR3 runs to 14 residues. After removal of 3 bases from V and 6 bases from J, the junction contained 5 bases not matched to a gene. CDR3 amino acids: CASSPRQGPNEQFF. The CDR3 DNA is TGTGCCAGCTCACCCCGACAGGGCCCCAATGAGCAGTTCTTC.

This clone was counted a few times. The chain uses TRBV25-1 and TRBJ2-1, with 9 bases identical to TRBD1. Trimming removed 8 bases from V and 12 bases from J; junction bases left unmatched: 5. The V gene's germline CDR1 is MGHDK and CDR2 SYGVNS. The CDR3 totals 11 residues. The CDR3, as DNA: TGTGCCAGCCGGGACAGGGTTGGGCAGTTCTTC. It encodes CASRDRVGQFF.

The rearrangement uses TRBV3-1 (or the pseudogene TRBV3-2) and TRBJ2-7, with unresolved D. The CDR3 covers 15 residues. Germline V gene data show CDR1 as LGHDT and CDR2 as YNNKEL (reference sequence). V gave up 3 bases and J gave up 2 bases, with 14 bases separating them. CDR3 region: CASSHRGRLTYEQYF. The CDR3 DNA is TGTGCCAGCAGCCATAGAGGCAGACTTACCTACGAGCAGTACTTC.

The chain carries TRBV6-2 or TRBV6-3 and TRBJ1-2; TRBD1 agrees at 9 bases. The CDR3 covers 15 residues. J lost 7 bases, V lost 6 bases, and 12 bases had no gene match. The V gene's germline CDR1 is MNHEY and CDR2 SVGEGT. The CDR3 region is CASRYRDRVVSGYTF. CDR3 bases: TGTGCCAGCAGATACCGGGACAGGGTAGTTTCTGGCTACACCTTC.

This rearrangement joins TRBV18 to TRBJ1-3; the D is unclear. V lost 3 bases, J lost 0 bases, and 12 bases lay in between. The CDR3 totals 16 residues. Germline V gene data show CDR1 as KGHSH and CDR2 as LQKENI. The CDR3 region is CASSPIAADSGNTIYF. CDR3 coding DNA: TGTGCCAGCTCACCCATCGCCGCAGACTCTGGAAACACCATATATTTT.

The rearrangement joins TRBV3-1 (or the pseudogene TRBV3-2) to TRBJ1-4; D perhaps matches TRBD1 (6 bases). The CDR3 is made up of 12 amino acids. Germline V CDR1 and CDR2: LGHDT, YNNKEL (reference sequence). V was shortened by 6 bases and J by 8 bases, with 10 bases between the two germline ends. CDR3 sequence: CASRRTDEKLFF. The CDR3 nucleotides are TGTGCCAGCAGACGGACAGACGAAAAACTGTTTTTT.

The chain carries TRBV18 and TRBJ2-7, with 7 bases matching TRBD1. CDR3 length equals 15 residues. Germline assignment: CDR1 KGHSH and CDR2 LQKENI. Trimming cost V 1 base and J 3 bases; bases outside gene matches: 6. In DNA, the CDR3 is TGTGCCAGCTCACCACGGACAGGAGACTTCTACGAGCAGTACTTC. Its protein is CASSPRTGDFYEQYF.

This clone came up a few times. The CDR3 coding sequence is TGTGCCAGCAGCAGACAGGCGGGTAACTATGGCTACACCTTC. Amino acids: CASSRQAGNYGYTF. V usage is TRBV2 and J usage is TRBJ1-2; perhaps TRBD1 as D (6 bases). The germline gives CDR1 SNHLY, CDR2 FYNNEI. Trimming pared 6 bases from V and 1 base from J, leaving 12 bases between. The CDR3 is made up of 14 amino acids.

V and J are TRBV29-1 and TRBJ2-3; D remains ambiguous. CDR1 and CDR2 from the germline V gene are SQVTM and ANQGSEA. The CDR3 is 14 amino acids. V gave up 2 bases and J gave up 3 bases, with 12 bases separating them. In nucleotides, the CDR3 is TGCAGCGTTGAATGGGCCGGAAGGACAGATACGCAGTATTTT. Its translation: CSVEWAGRTDTQYF.

The chain employs TRBV6-6 and TRBJ2-7, with 7 positions matching TRBD1. Germline V CDR1 and CDR2: MNHNY, SVGAGI (reference sequence). Trimming cost V 3 bases and J 3 bases; bases outside gene matches: 2. The CDR3 loop spans 13 amino acids. The CDR3, as DNA: TGTGCCAGCAGTTATTACAGGGGCTACGAGCAGTACTTC. It translates to CASSYYRGYEQYF.

The chain links TRBV21-1 to TRBJ1-5; the table calls TRBD1, which could not be checked here. TRBV21-1 is deemed a pseudogene. CDR3 size: 15 residues. The CDR3 reads CASSKETGEHQPQHF. CDR3 DNA sequence: TGTGCCAGCAGCAAAGAGACAGGGGAACATCAGCCCCAGCATTTT.

This clone occurred a few times. The chain is built from TRBV11-3 and TRBJ2-2; a weak D match, TRBD2 (5 bases). The germline V gene has CDR1 SGHNT and CDR2 YENEEA. CDR3 length equals 14 residues. Trimming stripped 1 base from V and 4 bases from J, with 7 bases between. CDR3 DNA: TGTGCCAGCAGCTTAGGAGGGAGCACCGGGGAGCTGTTTTTT. Protein: CASSLGGSTGELFF. Looking up the rest from reference TRBV11-3 and TRBJ2-2 gives the full variable domain: EAGVVQSPRYKIIEKKQPVAFWCNPISGHNTLYWYLQNLGQGPELLIRYENEEAVDDSQLPKDRFSAERLKGVDSTLKIQPAELGDSAVYLCASSLGGSTGELFFGEGSRLTVL.